Listed below are T cell receptor beta chains from one sample, sequenced in a study of identical twins. TCRdb passed the 5' RACE reads through MiXCR, listing each CDR3 protein once. The sample shows 200,000 to 300,000 distinct CDR3 sequences, around 6.6% of them seen only once. These data are also associated with another study on yellow fever vaccine responses in identical twins.

The sample taken for sequencing was memory (CD45RO+) T cells sorted from blood. The receptors here all came from a woman younger than 30 in good health. The CDR3 runs from the conserved cysteine through the conserved F or W. A D gene is named only where the DNA matches it firmly. Not all rows give a size; the values are once, few, many and, for expanded clones, a class.

clone size: NA
J gene: TRBJ2-7
V gene: TRBV19
D gene: TRBD1
CDR3 DNA: TGTGCCAGTAGTATCCGGGACAGCTACGAGCAGTACTTC
CDR3 protein: CASSIRDSYEQYF

clone size: NA
J gene: TRBJ2-3
V gene: TRBV24-1
D gene: NA
CDR3 DNA: TGTGCCACCAACACCGGGCAGGGTGGCACAGATACGCAGTATTTT
CDR3 protein: CATNTGQGGTDTQYF

clone size: NA
J gene: TRBJ1-5
V gene: TRBV7-2
D gene: NA
CDR3 DNA: TGTGCCAGCAGCTTAAGGGCAGGGGTGGAACAGCCCCAGCATTTT
CDR3 protein: CASSLRAGVEQPQHF

clone size: many
J gene: TRBJ2-7
V gene: TRBV21-1
D gene: NA
CDR3 DNA: TGTGCCAGCCCCTTCTCTAGCGGGAGGTCGTACGAGCAGTACTTC
CDR3 protein: CASPFSSGRSYEQYF

clone size: NA
J gene: TRBJ2-5
V gene: TRBV3-1
D gene: NA
CDR3 DNA: TGTGCCAGCAGCCGACTCCGGGGTCGTGAGACCCAGTACTTC
CDR3 protein: CASSRLRGRETQYF

clone size: few
J gene: TRBJ2-1
V gene: TRBV29-1
D gene: TRBD1
CDR3 DNA: TGCAGCGTTGACGGACAGGTTGATGAGCAGTTCTTC
CDR3 protein: CSVDGQVDEQFF

clone size: NA
J gene: TRBJ2-1
V gene: TRBV14
D gene: TRBD2
CDR3 DNA: TGTGCCAGCAGCCGAACTTCTAGCGGGGGTGTTAATGAGCAGTTCTTC
CDR3 protein: CASSRTSSGGVNEQFF

clone size: few
J gene: TRBJ1-2
V gene: TRBV7-6
D gene: TRBD1
CDR3 DNA: TGTGCCAGCAGCCCGGACAGGTACTTCTATGGCTACACCTTC
CDR3 protein: CASSPDRYFYGYTF

clone size: few
J gene: TRBJ2-2
V gene: TRBV2
D gene: NA
CDR3 DNA: TGTGCCAGCAGCGCGGACTACACCGGGGAGCTGTTTTTT
CDR3 protein: CASSADYTGELFF

clone size: many
J gene: TRBJ1-1
V gene: TRBV12-3/TRBV12-4
D gene: TRBD1
CDR3 DNA: TGTGCCAGCAGTTCAAGACAGGGGTGGGACACTGAAGCTTTCTTT
CDR3 protein: CASSSRQGWDTEAFF

clone size: few
J gene: TRBJ2-3
V gene: TRBV28
D gene: TRBD2
CDR3 DNA: TGTGCCACCCCTGGGGGGACTAGCGGGAGATCTAGCACAGATACGCAGTATTTT
CDR3 protein: CATPGGTSGRSSTDTQYF